The 4 T cell receptor beta chains below come from one sample, sequenced in a study of T cell repertoires in cytomegalovirus infection. MiXCR was run by TCRdb on the reads, yielding one entry per CDR3 protein. This table has about 740,000 distinct CDR3 sequences, 35% appearing once. The sequenced sample was PBMCs. The source of these receptors is a human donor in good health (CMV status not recorded). Some clones in this sample may be carry-over from other donors' samples.

This clonotype was seen a handful of times. This chain joins TRBV10-3 and TRBJ2-3; D unclear. Trimming cost V 6 bases and J 1 base, with 8 bases left between them. The length of the CDR3 is 13 residues. Per the germline V gene, CDR1 is ENHRY and CDR2 is SYGVKD. CDR3 in DNA: TGTGCCATCAGCCGCCTCGGCACAGATACGCAGTATTTT. It encodes CAISRLGTDTQYF.

The rearrangement links TRBV7-8 to TRBJ1-4; D is possibly TRBD1 (5 bases). This CDR3 spans 16 amino acids. Germline CDR1 reads SGHVS; CDR2 reads FQNEAQ. The germline V and J ends were trimmed by 6 bases and 8 bases, with 22 bases remaining between them. The CDR3 loop reads CASSIGTSGVAEKLFF. DNA for the CDR3: TGTGCCAGCAGTATAGGGACCTCCGGAGTCGCCGAAAAACTGTTTTTT.

In its sample, this clonotype was seen a few times. The J gene is TRBJ1-3, the V gene TRBV28; D is undetermined. Germline V gene data show CDR1 as MDHEN and CDR2 as SYDVKM. Trimming took off 1 base at V and 3 bases at J, with 13 bases between the two ends. CDR3 length equals 16 residues. CDR3 DNA: TGTGCCAGCAGTTTATTTGCGGCAGTCAGTGGAAACACCATATATTTT. Its translation: CASSLFAAVSGNTIYF.

This clonotype was detected many times. J is TRBJ2-1 and V is TRBV7-6; tentatively, D is TRBD2 (6 bases). The CDR3 sequence is 15 residues long. CDR1 is SGHVS, CDR2 FNYEAQ, per germline. The germline V and J ends were trimmed by 7 bases and 2 bases, with 15 bases remaining between them. CDR3 sequence: CASKERENAYNEQFF. CDR3 bases: TGTGCCAGCAAAGAACGGGAGAATGCCTACAATGAGCAGTTCTTC.